This T cell receptor beta chain comes out of a study of blood T cell repertoires in COVID-19. Study background: Sources were T cells, B-cell-depleted T cells, or PBMCs; the material itself was cDNA or gDNA.

Profiling relied on immunoSEQ multiplex PCR, and the TCRdb table lists in-frame clones only, not all of them. The data contain about 140,000 clones, less than 90% of them singletons. The trim removed 5 bases at V and 4 bases at J, leaving 3 bases unmatched. This CDR3 spans 12 amino acids. Germline V gene data show CDR1 as GTSNPN and CDR2 as SVGIG (reference sequence). The chain joins TRBV30 to TRBJ2-5; 8 bases line up with TRBD1. The TCR sequence derives from a human donor with COVID-19, enrolled during active disease. The donor label of this sample is uncertain. Sequencing was carried out using peripheral blood. The DNA for the CDR3 is TGTGCCTGGGACAGGGGTGGAGAGACCCAGTACTTC. This codes for CAWDRGGETQYF.